The 6 T cell receptor beta chains reported below all come from one sample, sequenced in a study of metastatic and nonmetastatic thyroid tumors. TCRdb redid the clone calls on the PCR reads using MiXCR. This table holds approximately 6,100 clones, about 29% found once. Every patient was untreated before thyroid surgery. The sequenced material came from adjacent normal tissue. These receptors were collected from a female donor with papillary thyroid cancer or a benign thyroid nodule (not recorded which). Some clones in this sample may be carry-over from other donors' samples.

The rearrangement uses TRBV20-1 and TRBJ2-7, with a tentative D call TRBD2 (6 bases). Germline V gene data show CDR1 as DFQATT and CDR2 as SNEGSKA (reference sequence). V lost 0 bases, J lost 5 bases, and 14 bases lay in between. This CDR3 has 14 residues. CDR3 in DNA: TGCAGTGCTAGAGATCCGGGAGTTCGAGACGAGCAGTACTTC. Translating it yields CSARDPGVRDEQYF.

This chain connects TRBV12-3 or TRBV12-4 to TRBJ2-7; 11 bases agree with TRBD1. Trimming removed 5 bases from V and 8 bases from J; junction bases left unmatched: 11. The CDR3 covers 15 residues. The CDR3 reads CASSLPGQGVRKQYF. The CDR3 bases are TGTGCCAGCAGTCTTCCGGGACAGGGGGTTAGAAAGCAGTACTTC.

This sequence joins TRBV6-1 and TRBJ2-5; 8 positions match TRBD2. This CDR3 is built from 14 residues. V shed 5 bases and J 5 bases; nucleotides not matched to a gene: 7. Germline values: CDR1 MNHNS, CDR2 SASEGT. The CDR3 DNA is TGTGCCAGCAGTCGAGCGGGGGCCGGGGAGACCCAGTACTTC. Amino acids: CASSRAGAGETQYF.

This rearrangement joins TRBV20-1 to TRBJ2-7; 8 bases match TRBD2. In germline, CDR1 is DFQATT, CDR2 SNEGSKA (reference sequence). Germline trimming cut 0 bases from V and 6 bases from J; bases unmatched to any gene: 13. This CDR3 has 16 amino acids. This CDR3 reads CSARDLNSGGPGEQYF. CDR3 bases: TGCAGTGCTAGAGATCTTAACAGCGGGGGCCCGGGCGAGCAGTACTTC.

This clone has just a few counts. V gene TRBV2 combines with J gene TRBJ2-3, with 9 bases matching TRBD2. There are 14 residues in the CDR3. The ends lost 6 bases at V and 5 bases at J; junction bases unmatched: 6. Germline loops: CDR1 SNHLY, CDR2 FYNNEI. CDR3 amino acids: CASRAAGGGDTQYF. The CDR3 bases are TGTGCCAGCAGGGCAGCGGGGGGCGGAGATACGCAGTATTTT.

This clone showed up just a few times. V and J are TRBV2 and TRBJ2-1; the D call may be TRBD1 or TRBD2 (5 bases each). Germline V gives CDR1 SNHLY, CDR2 FYNNEI. CDR3 size: 13 residues. V gave up 5 bases and J gave up 8 bases, with 13 bases separating them. The DNA of the CDR3 is TGTGCCAGCAGTTCGCGCAGGGACGATGAGCAGTTCTTC. It yields the protein CASSSRRDDEQFF.